This T cell receptor (beta chain) is from a study of shared clonotypes between healthy human individuals. Whole-study findings and limits: Even with large depth, rarefaction showed that sorted-subset sequencing was incomplete. The naive CD4 repertoires of a few donors were compared, and approximately 4.7% of clonotypes were shared.

This CDR3 has 16 amino acids. Germline V lookup: CDR1 SEHNR, CDR2 FQNEAQ (reference sequence). V dropped 3 bases and J dropped 4 bases, with 19 bases sitting between them. Naive CD8 cells lacked CD45RO and underwent positive selection for CCR7, leaving out terminally differentiated effector memory CD45RA+ cells. Sequencing was performed with immunoSEQ multiplex PCR; in TCRdb, only in-frame clones are kept and a portion is missing. Of around 2.1 million clones in the sample, around 93% were seen once. Comment on this clone: Antigen: not known.

The clonotype comes from a man aged 18 to 30 in good health. Some clones in this sample may be carry-over from other donors' samples. The chain carries TRBV7-9 and TRBJ2-7, with a weak D call TRBD1 (5 bases). The specimen sequenced was naive CD8+ T cells from PBMCs. The CDR3: CASSFLTAPSFYEQYF. In DNA, the CDR3 is TGTGCCAGCAGCTTCCTGACAGCTCCCTCTTTTTACGAGCAGTACTTC.